This TCR beta chain stems from a study of blood T cell repertoires in COVID-19. Background on the study: Whether acute or convalescent, the COVID-19 samples came from the United States, Italy and Spain.

V was trimmed by 2 bases and J by 3 bases, leaving 13 bases between them. Germline V CDR1 and CDR2: MNHEY, SVGAGI. The CDR3 runs to 15 residues. Ages ranged from about 18 to 89 years, with residence in approximately 23 US areas. Participants reported their clinical history, and cohort assignment relied on those reports. In its sample, this clone was seen once. Per the authors' pipeline: Researchers report that nucleated cell counts were estimated from reference gene primer amplification. Sequencing was performed with immunoSEQ multiplex PCR; in TCRdb, only in-frame clones are kept and a portion is missing. V, J and clone size reflect that table, while D and trimming were determined from the DNA. The sample holds roughly 400,000 clones; 88% are singletons and the top ten take roughly 2%.

The specimen sequenced was PBMCs or T cells enriched from blood (not recorded which). The receptor was derived from a woman in her thirties or forties with acute COVID-19. V is TRBV6-5 and J is TRBJ1-2, with a tentative D call TRBD1 (5 bases). Here the CDR3 DNA reads TGTGCCAGCAGTTACCCCAAGGGAGGGGACTATGGCTACACCTTC. Its protein is CASSYPKGGDYGYTF.